This entry describes one TCR beta chain. Its target is not known. The data stem from a study of shared clonotypes between healthy human individuals. DNA at about 190 ng, tens of thousands of T cell genomes, went into sorted-subset replicate PCRs. Method: immunoSEQ multiplex PCR; TCRdb's copy keeps in-frame clones and lacks some. The repertoire holds 850,000 to 1,100,000 clones, with 70% to 85% as singletons. Regarding the study as a whole: The generation probabilities recorded for non-shared clonotypes fell below those of clonotypes shared by all four donors.

The CDR3 totals 16 residues. Germline values: CDR1 MNHEY, CDR2 SMNVEV (reference sequence). The V gene lost 5 bases and the J gene lost 4 bases, with 21 bases spanning the gap. Each sample came from a Caucasian adult donor living in Nashville, Tennessee. Splitting of CD4+ cells produced CD45RA+ naive and CD45RA-negative memory subsets. The specimen was memory CD4+ T cells from PBMCs. Subset defined: CD45RA-negative fraction. This chain joins TRBV27 and TRBJ2-7, with D maybe TRBD1 (6 bases). This sequence originates from a man aged 18 to 29 in good health. Some clones in this sample may be carry-over from other donors' samples. CDR3 amino acids: CASSTYTGRPFYEQYF. The CDR3 bases are TGTGCCAGCAGTACCTACACAGGGAGACCCTTTTACGAGCAGTACTTC.